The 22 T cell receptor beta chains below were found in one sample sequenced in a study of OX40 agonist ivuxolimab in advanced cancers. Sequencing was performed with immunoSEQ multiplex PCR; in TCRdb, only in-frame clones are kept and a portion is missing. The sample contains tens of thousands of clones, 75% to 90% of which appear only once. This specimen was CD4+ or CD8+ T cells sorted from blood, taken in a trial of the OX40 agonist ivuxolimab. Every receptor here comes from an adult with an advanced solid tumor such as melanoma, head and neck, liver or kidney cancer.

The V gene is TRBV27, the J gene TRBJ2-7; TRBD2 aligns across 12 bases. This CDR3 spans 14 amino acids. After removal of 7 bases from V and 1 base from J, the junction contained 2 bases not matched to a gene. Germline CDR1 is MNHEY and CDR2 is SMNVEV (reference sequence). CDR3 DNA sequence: TGTGCCAGCAACCTAGCGGGAGGGTCCTACGAGCAGTACTTC. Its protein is CASNLAGGSYEQYF.

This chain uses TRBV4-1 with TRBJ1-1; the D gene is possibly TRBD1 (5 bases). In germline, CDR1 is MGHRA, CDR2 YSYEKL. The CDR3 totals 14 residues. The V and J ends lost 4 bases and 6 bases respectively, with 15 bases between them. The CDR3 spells CASSLVSGFSEAFF. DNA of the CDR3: TGCGCCAGCAGCCTAGTATCAGGGTTTTCTGAAGCTTTCTTT.

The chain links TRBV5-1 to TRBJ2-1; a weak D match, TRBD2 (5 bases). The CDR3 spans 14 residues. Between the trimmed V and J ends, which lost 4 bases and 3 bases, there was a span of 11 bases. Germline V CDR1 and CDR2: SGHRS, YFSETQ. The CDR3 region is CASSQDLDYNEQFF. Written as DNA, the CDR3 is TGCGCCAGCAGCCAGGACTTGGACTACAATGAGCAGTTCTTC.

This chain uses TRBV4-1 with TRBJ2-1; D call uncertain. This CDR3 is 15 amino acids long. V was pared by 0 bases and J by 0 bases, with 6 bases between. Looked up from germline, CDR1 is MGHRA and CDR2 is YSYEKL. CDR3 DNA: TGCGCCAGCAGCCAAGACGATAGCTCCTACAATGAGCAGTTCTTC. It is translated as CASSQDDSSYNEQFF.

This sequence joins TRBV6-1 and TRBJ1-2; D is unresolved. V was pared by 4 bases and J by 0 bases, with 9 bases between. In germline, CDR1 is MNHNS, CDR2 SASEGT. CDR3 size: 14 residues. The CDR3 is CASSVGPSNYGYTF. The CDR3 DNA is TGTGCCAGCAGTGTAGGGCCATCTAACTATGGCTACACCTTC.

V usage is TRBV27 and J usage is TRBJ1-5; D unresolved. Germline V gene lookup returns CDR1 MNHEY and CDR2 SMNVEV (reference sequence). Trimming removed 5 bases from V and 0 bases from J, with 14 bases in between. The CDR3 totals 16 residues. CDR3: CASSPASVHSNQPQHF. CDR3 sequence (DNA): TGTGCCAGCAGTCCGGCCTCCGTTCATAGCAATCAGCCCCAGCATTTT.

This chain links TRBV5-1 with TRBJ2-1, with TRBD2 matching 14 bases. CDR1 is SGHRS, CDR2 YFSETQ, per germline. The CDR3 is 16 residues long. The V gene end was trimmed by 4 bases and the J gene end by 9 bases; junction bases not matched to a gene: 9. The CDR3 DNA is TGCGCCAGCAGCCCGACGGGACTAGCGGGAGACTTTGAGCAGTTCTTC. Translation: CASSPTGLAGDFEQFF.

CDR3: CASSLYRGLDTEAFF. The CDR3 bases are TGTGCCAGCAGCTTGTACAGGGGATTAGACACTGAAGCTTTCTTT. The rearrangement links TRBV11-2 to TRBJ1-1; 7 bases fit TRBD1. Per the germline V gene, CDR1 is SGHAT and CDR2 is FQNNGV. The V segment lost 3 bases and the J segment 3 bases; nucleotides outside the gene matches: 7. The CDR3 is 15 amino acids.

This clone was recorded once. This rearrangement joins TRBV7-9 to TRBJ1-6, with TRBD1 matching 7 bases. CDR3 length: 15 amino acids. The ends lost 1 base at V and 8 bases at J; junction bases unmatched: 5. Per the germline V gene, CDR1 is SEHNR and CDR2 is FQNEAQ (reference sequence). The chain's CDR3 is CASSLGTGAYSPLHF. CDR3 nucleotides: TGTGCCAGCAGCTTAGGGACAGGTGCTTATTCACCCCTCCACTTT. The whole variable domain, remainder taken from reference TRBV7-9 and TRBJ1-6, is DTGVSQNPRHKITKRGQNVTFRCDPISEHNRLYWYRQTLGQGPEFLTYFQNEAQLEKSRLLSDRFSAERPKGSFSTLEIQRTEQGDSAMYLCASSLGTGAYSPLHFGNGTRLTVT.

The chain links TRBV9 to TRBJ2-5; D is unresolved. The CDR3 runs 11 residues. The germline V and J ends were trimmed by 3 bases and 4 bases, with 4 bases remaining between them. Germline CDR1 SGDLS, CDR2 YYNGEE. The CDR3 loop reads CASSAGETQYF. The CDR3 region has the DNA TGTGCCAGCAGCGCTGGAGAGACCCAGTACTTC.

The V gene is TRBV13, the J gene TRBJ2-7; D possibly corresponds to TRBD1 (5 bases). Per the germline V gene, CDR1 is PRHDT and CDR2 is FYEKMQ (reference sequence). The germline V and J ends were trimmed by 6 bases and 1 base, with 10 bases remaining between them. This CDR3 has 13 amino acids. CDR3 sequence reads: CASSQGRSYEQYF. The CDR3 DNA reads TGTGCCAGCAGTCAGGGCAGATCCTACGAGCAGTACTTC. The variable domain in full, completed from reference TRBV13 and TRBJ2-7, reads AAGVIQSPRHLIKEKRETATLKCYPIPRHDTVYWYQQGPGQDPQFLISFYEKMQSDKGSIPDRFSAQQFSDYHSELNMSSLELGDSALYFCASSQGRSYEQYFGPGTRLTVT.

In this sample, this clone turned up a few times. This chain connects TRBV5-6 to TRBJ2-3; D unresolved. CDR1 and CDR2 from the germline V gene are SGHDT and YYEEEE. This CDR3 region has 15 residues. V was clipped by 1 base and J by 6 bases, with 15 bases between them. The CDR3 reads CASSLMGPVSDTQYF. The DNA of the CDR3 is TGTGCCAGCAGCTTGATGGGCCCAGTGTCGGATACGCAGTATTTT.

The CDR3 reads CASSLEGARYNEQFF. The CDR3, as DNA: TGTGCCAGCTCCTTAGAAGGGGCGCGCTACAATGAGCAGTTCTTC. The chain is built from TRBV27 and TRBJ2-1; possibly TRBD1 for D (5 bases). V was shortened by 8 bases and J by 3 bases, with 17 bases between the two germline ends. Germline CDR1 MNHEY, CDR2 SMNVEV (reference sequence). CDR3 length: 15 amino acids.

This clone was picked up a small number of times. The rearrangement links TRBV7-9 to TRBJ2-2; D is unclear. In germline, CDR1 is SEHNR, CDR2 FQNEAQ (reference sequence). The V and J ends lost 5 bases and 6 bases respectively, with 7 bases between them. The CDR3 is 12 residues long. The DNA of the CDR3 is TGTGCCAGCAGCAGGGCCCCCGGGGAGCTGTTTTTT. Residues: CASSRAPGELFF.

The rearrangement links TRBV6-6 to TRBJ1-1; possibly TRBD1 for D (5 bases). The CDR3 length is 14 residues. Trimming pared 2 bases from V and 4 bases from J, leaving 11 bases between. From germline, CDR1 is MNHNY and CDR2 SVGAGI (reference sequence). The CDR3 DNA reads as TGTGCCAGCAGTTACGGGTACGGGGGCACTGAAGCTTTCTTT. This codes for CASSYGYGGTEAFF.

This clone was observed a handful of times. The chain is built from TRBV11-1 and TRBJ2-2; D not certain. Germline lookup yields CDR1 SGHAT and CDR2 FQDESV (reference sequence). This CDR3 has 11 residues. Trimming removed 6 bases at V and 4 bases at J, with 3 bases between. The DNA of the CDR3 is TGTGCCAGCAGTAGCACCGGGGAGCTGTTTTTT. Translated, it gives CASSSTGELFF.

CDR3 sequence: CASSQVGGIHTGEFSYEQYF. The CDR3 DNA reads as TGCGCCAGCAGCCAAGTTGGGGGGATCCATACAGGGGAATTCTCCTACGAGCAGTACTTC. V gene TRBV4-1 combines with J gene TRBJ2-7; tentatively, D is TRBD1 (7 bases). Germline loops: CDR1 MGHRA, CDR2 YSYEKL. There are 20 residues in the CDR3. Trimming left V 1 base short and J 0 bases short, with 25 bases between.

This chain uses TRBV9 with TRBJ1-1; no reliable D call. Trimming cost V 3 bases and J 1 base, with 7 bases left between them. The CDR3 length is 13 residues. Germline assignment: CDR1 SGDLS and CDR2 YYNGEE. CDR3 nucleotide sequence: TGTGCCAGCAGCGAGGGCCAGAACACTGAAGCTTTCTTT. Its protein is CASSEGQNTEAFF.

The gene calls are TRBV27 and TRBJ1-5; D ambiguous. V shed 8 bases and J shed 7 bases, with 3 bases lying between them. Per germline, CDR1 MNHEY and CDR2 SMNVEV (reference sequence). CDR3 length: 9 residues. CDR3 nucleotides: TGTGCCAGCGGACAGCCCCAGCATTTT. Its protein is CASGQPQHF.

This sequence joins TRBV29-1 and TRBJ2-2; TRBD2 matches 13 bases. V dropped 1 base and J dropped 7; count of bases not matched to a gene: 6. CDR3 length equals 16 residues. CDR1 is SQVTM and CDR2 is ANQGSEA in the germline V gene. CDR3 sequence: CSVEGTSGGLIGELFF. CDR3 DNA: TGCAGCGTTGAAGGGACTAGCGGGGGCCTCATCGGGGAGCTGTTTTTT.

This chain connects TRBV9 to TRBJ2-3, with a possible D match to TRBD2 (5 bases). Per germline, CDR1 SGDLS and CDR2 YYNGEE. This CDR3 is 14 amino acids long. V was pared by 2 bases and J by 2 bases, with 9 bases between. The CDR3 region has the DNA TGTGCCAGCAGCGTTACTAGGCACACAGATACGCAGTATTTT. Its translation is CASSVTRHTDTQYF.

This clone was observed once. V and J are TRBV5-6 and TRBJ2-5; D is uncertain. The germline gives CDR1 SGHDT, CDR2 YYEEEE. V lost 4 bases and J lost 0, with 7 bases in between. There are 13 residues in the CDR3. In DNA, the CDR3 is TGTGCCAGCAGCCTGGCCCACCAAGAGACCCAGTACTTC. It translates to CASSLAHQETQYF. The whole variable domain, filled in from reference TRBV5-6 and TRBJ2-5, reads DAGVTQSPTHLIKTRGQQVTLRCSPKSGHDTVSWYQQALGQGPQFIFQYYEEEERQRGNFPDRFSGHQFPNYSSELNVNALLLGDSALYLCASSLAHQETQYFGPGTRLLVL.